The rows below give T cell receptor beta chains drawn from one sample of a study of CD8 T cells in ankylosing spondylitis. TCRdb passed the 5' RACE reads through MiXCR, listing each CDR3 protein once. The data contain under 400,000 distinct CDR3 sequences, 9.5% to 13% of them singletons. The sequencing input was blood, either unsorted or a sorted T cell fraction (not recorded which). The origin of the receptors is a female donor with ankylosing spondylitis or in good health (not recorded which). The CDR3 runs from the conserved cysteine through the conserved F or W. D genes are given only for firm matches. Only part of the rows carry a size: once, few, many, or a class if the clone is expanded.

d_call: NA; v_call: TRBV20-1; j_call: TRBJ1-2; clone_size: NA; cdr3_nt: TGCAGTGCTAATGGCAGGGGTGGCTACACCTTC; cdr3_aa: CSANGRGGYTF
d_call: NA; v_call: TRBV30; j_call: TRBJ1-1; clone_size: NA; cdr3_nt: TGTGCCTGGAGTCAGCCGTTGCGAACTGAAGCTTTCTTT; cdr3_aa: CAWSQPLRTEAFF
d_call: TRBD1; v_call: TRBV7-2; j_call: TRBJ2-1; clone_size: many; cdr3_nt: TGTGCCAGCAGTTCACAGGGGGTCTCCTACAATGAGCAGTTCTTC; cdr3_aa: CASSSQGVSYNEQFF
d_call: NA; v_call: TRBV13; j_call: TRBJ2-3; clone_size: many; cdr3_nt: TGTGCCAGCAGTCCTTCCGACTTGTCATTCACAGATACGCAGTATTTT; cdr3_aa: CASSPSDLSFTDTQYF
d_call: TRBD1; v_call: TRBV24-1; j_call: TRBJ2-7; clone_size: few; cdr3_nt: TGTGCCACCAGTGACCCGGGACAGGGGGACGAGCAGTACTTC; cdr3_aa: CATSDPGQGDEQYF
d_call: NA; v_call: TRBV18; j_call: TRBJ1-1; clone_size: few; cdr3_nt: TGTGCCAGCTCACCACCGGCCGTGAACACTGAAGCTTTCTTT; cdr3_aa: CASSPPAVNTEAFF
d_call: NA; v_call: TRBV6-6; j_call: TRBJ2-7; clone_size: many; cdr3_nt: TGTGCCAGCAGTTCCCACTCTGGACTCGAGCAGTACTTC; cdr3_aa: CASSSHSGLEQYF
d_call: NA; v_call: TRBV6-5; j_call: TRBJ2-7; clone_size: many; cdr3_nt: TGTGCCAGCAGTTACTCAGTCGGGGCCTCCTACGAGCAGTACTTC; cdr3_aa: CASSYSVGASYEQYF
d_call: NA; v_call: TRBV6-1; j_call: TRBJ1-2; clone_size: many; cdr3_nt: TGTGCCAGCATCATCGTGGGGCGAGATGGCTACACCTTC; cdr3_aa: CASIIVGRDGYTF
d_call: NA; v_call: TRBV7-8; j_call: TRBJ1-4; clone_size: few; cdr3_nt: TGTGCCAGCAGCTTAGAGGTGGCAACTAATGAAAAACTGTTTTTT; cdr3_aa: CASSLEVATNEKLFF
d_call: TRBD1; v_call: TRBV7-2; j_call: TRBJ2-7; clone_size: few; cdr3_nt: TGTGCCAGCAGCTCACCACAACAGACAGGGGGAGGCGAGCAGTACTTC; cdr3_aa: CASSSPQQTGGGEQYF
d_call: NA; v_call: TRBV20-1; j_call: TRBJ1-6; clone_size: many; cdr3_nt: TGCAGTGCTGGAGACATCTCCTATAATTCACCCCTCCACTTT; cdr3_aa: CSAGDISYNSPLHF
d_call: TRBD2; v_call: TRBV20-1; j_call: TRBJ2-3; clone_size: NA; cdr3_nt: TGCAGTGCTAGCTTTGTGTCTAGCGGGGGGTTGACAGATACGCAGTATTTT; cdr3_aa: CSASFVSSGGLTDTQYF